This T cell receptor beta chain derives from a study of OX40 agonist ivuxolimab in advanced cancers. Study-level background: Ivuxolimab was delivered to patients intravenously every 2 weeks at doses spanning 0.01 to 10 mg/kg. Three patients, one with hepatocellular carcinoma and two with cutaneous melanoma, achieved partial responses.

CDR1 SGHNT and CDR2 YENEEA come from the germline V gene. The CDR3 extends over 18 amino acids. Trimming removed 5 bases from V and 6 bases from J; junction bases left unmatched: 18. Samples were taken at baseline and on day 1 of cycles 4 and 7. Profiling relied on immunoSEQ multiplex PCR, and the TCRdb table lists in-frame clones only, not all of them. The table records tens of thousands of clones, around 86% of them present only once. The J gene is TRBJ2-1, the V gene TRBV11-3; 8 nucleotides line up with TRBD2. This TCR was recovered from an adult with an advanced solid tumor such as melanoma, head and neck, liver or kidney cancer. This specimen was CD4+ or CD8+ T cells sorted from blood, taken in a trial of the OX40 agonist ivuxolimab. This CDR3 reads CASSPTGSGLEGGNEQFF. CDR3 coding DNA: TGTGCCAGCAGCCCGACCGGTTCGGGACTAGAGGGGGGCAATGAGCAGTTCTTC.